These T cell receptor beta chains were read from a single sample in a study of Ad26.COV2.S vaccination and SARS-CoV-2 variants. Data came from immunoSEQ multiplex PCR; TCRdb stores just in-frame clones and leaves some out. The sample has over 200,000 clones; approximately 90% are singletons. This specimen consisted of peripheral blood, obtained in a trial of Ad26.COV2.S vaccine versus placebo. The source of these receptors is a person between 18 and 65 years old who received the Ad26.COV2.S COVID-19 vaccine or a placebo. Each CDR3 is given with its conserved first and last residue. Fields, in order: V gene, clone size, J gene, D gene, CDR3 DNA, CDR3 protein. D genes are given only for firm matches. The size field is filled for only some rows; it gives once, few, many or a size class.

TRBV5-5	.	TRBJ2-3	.	TGTGCCAGCAGCTTAGGCAGGGTTTATTTCGCAGATACGCAGTATTTT	CASSLGRVYFADTQYF
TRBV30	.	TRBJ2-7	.	TGTGCCTGGGACCCCTCGGGGTCAGTCTACGAGCAGTACTTC	CAWDPSGSVYEQYF
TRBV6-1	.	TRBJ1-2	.	TGTGCCAGCAGTGAGGGGGGCGTCTATGGCTACACCTTC	CASSEGGVYGYTF
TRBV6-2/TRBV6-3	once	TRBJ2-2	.	TGTGCCAGCAGTTACTCGGGGACGGACGGGGAGCTGTTTTTT	CASSYSGTDGELFF
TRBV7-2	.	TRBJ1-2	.	TGTGCCAGCAGCTTAGCGTGGGGGCAGGTTGCTACTCGGGGTTCCTCGGGTGGCTACACCTTC	CASSLAWGQVATRGSSGGYTF
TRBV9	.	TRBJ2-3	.	TGTGCCAGCAGCGGACTACCTTACACAGATACGCAGTATTTT	CASSGLPYTDTQYF
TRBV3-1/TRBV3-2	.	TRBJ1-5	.	TGTGCCAGCAGCCCCGGGACAAAGAAGCCCCAGCATTTT	CASSPGTKKPQHF
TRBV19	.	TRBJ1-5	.	TGTGCCAGTAGAAGGGACAACCCTAGCAATCAGCCCCAGCATTTT	CASRRDNPSNQPQHF
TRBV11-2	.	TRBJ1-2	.	TGTGCCAGCAGCTTAGATCAAGGTTACACCTATGGCTACACCTTC	CASSLDQGYTYGYTF
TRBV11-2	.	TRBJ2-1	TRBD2	TGTGCCAGCAGCTTAGTCCGGACTAGCGGGGTGGATGAGCAGTTCTTC	CASSLVRTSGVDEQFF
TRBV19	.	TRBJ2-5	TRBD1	TGTGCCAGTAGTTGGGGTGGGACAGGGGTCCAAGAGACCCAGTACTTC	CASSWGGTGVQETQYF
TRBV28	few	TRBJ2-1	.	TGTGCCAGCAGTTTAGAGGGCAATGAGCAGTTCTTC	CASSLEGNEQFF
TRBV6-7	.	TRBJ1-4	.	TGTGCCAGCAGTTACTCGAAGAAACGGGAAAAACTGTTTTTT	CASSYSKKREKLFF
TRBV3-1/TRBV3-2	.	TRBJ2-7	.	TGTGCCAGCAGCCAAGGGGTGGAGCTACGGCAGTACTTC	CASSQGVELRQYF
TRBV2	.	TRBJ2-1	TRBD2	TGTGCCACCCAAACGGGGAGAGGGACTACGCAGTTCTTC	CATQTGRGTTQFF
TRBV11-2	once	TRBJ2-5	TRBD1	TGTGCCAGCAGCACACTCGACAGGGTGTGGGAGACCCAGTACTTC	CASSTLDRVWETQYF
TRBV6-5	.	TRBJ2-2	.	TGTGCCAGTAGGACAGCGAACACCGGGGAGCTGTTTTTT	CASRTANTGELFF
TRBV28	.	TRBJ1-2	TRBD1	TGTGCCAGCAGTCGACCGGGACAGGGATCCTATGGCTACACCTTC	CASSRPGQGSYGYTF
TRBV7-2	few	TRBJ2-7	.	TGTGCCAGCAGCTTAGGGCGGGGACCCTACGAGCAGTACTTC	CASSLGRGPYEQYF
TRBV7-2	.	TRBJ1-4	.	TGTGCCAGCAGCCCCGCACCCCTCGGTGAAAAACTGTTTTTT	CASSPAPLGEKLFF
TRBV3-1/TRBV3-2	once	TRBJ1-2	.	TGTGCCAGCAGCCAAGATAACATTGTCTATGGCTACACCTTC	CASSQDNIVYGYTF
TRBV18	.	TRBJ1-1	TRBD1	TGTGCCAGCTCACCAGCGCGACAGGGGGTGGGTCGGAACACTGAAGCTTTCTTT	CASSPARQGVGRNTEAFF
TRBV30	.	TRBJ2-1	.	TGTGCCTGGACCGGAGGGCCGGGCCCAGGGGATGAGCAGTTCTTC	CAWTGGPGPGDEQFF
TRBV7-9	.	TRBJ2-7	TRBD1	TGTGCCAGCAGCTCGGACAGGGGGCGCGAGCAGTACTTC	CASSSDRGREQYF
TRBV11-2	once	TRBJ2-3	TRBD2	TGTGCCAGCAGCTTCACTAGCGGGGGGCTAACAGATACGCAGTATTTT	CASSFTSGGLTDTQYF
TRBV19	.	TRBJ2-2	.	TGTGCCAGTAAACAGGGAATCAGCGGGGAGCTGTTTTTT	CASKQGISGELFF
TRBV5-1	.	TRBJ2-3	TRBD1	TGCGCCAGCAGCCCAGGACAGGGCACAGATACGCAGTATTTT	CASSPGQGTDTQYF
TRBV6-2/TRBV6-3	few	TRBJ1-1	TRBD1	TGTGCCAGCAGCCTACCGCGACAGGGGGCGGAAGCTTTCTTT	CASSLPRQGAEAFF
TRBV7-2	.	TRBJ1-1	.	TGTGCCAGCAGCTTTGGAGGGGCCCCAAACACTGAAGCTTTCTTT	CASSFGGAPNTEAFF
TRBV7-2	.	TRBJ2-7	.	TGTGCCAGCAGTCAGGGGAGGGGGCGAGCCTACGAGCAGTACTTC	CASSQGRGRAYEQYF
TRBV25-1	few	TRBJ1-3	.	TGTGCCAGCAGTGATGGGATGGGCTCTGGAAACACCATATATTTT	CASSDGMGSGNTIYF
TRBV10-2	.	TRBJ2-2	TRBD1	TGCGCCAGCACAGGGGGCAACGGGGAGCTGTTTTTT	CASTGGNGELFF
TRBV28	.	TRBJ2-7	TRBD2	TGTGCCAGCGATGGGCGGGGGTACTACGAGCAGTACTTC	CASDGRGYYEQYF
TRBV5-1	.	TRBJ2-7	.	TGCGCCAGCAGCCCCCCCGGGGTCTACGAGCAGTACTTC	CASSPPGVYEQYF
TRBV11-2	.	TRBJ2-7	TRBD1	TGTGCCAGCAGCCCAATCCGGGACAGGGGGCACGAGCAGTACTTC	CASSPIRDRGHEQYF
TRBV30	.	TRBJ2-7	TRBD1	TGTGCCTGGTCACCGGGACAGCAATTTCAATACTTC	CAWSPGQQFQYF
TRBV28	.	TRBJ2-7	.	TGTGCCAGCAGTTCCCCAGTCTCCTACGAGCAGTACTTC	CASSSPVSYEQYF
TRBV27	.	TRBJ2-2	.	TGTGCCAGCAGTTTTCGGCAGGGTCTGCTTGGAGGGGAGCTGTTTTTT	CASSFRQGLLGGELFF
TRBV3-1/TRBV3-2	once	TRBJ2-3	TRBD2	TGTGCCAGCAGCCAAGTGATCCGGCTAGCGGGAGGGCCCACAGATACGCAGTATTTT	CASSQVIRLAGGPTDTQYF
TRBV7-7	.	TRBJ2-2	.	TGTGCTAGCAGCCAACAGGGGAACACCGGGGAGCTGTTTTTT	CASSQQGNTGELFF
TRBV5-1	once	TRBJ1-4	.	TGCGCCAGCAGGGGGGGGATCGATGAAAAACTGTTTTTT	CASRGGIDEKLFF
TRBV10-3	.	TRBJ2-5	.	TGTGCCATCAGTAACAGGTCCCGCCCGGAAGAGACCCAGTACTTC	CAISNRSRPEETQYF
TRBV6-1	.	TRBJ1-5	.	TGTGCCAGCAGTGAAGTAGGGAGCAATCAGCCCCAGCATTTT	CASSEVGSNQPQHF
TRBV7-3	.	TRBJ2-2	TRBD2	TGTGCCAGCAGCATAGCGGGCACCGGGGAGCTGTTTTTT	CASSIAGTGELFF
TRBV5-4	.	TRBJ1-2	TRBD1	TGTGCCAGCGGGGCAGGGGGCATTGGCTACACCTTC	CASGAGGIGYTF
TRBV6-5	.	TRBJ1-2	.	TGTGCCAGCAGTTACTCTCTATCTTCCTATGGCTACACCTTC	CASSYSLSSYGYTF
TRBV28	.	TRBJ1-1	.	TGTGCCAGCACCCCTTTCCTGTGGGGGCGAACTGAAGCTTTCTTT	CASTPFLWGRTEAFF
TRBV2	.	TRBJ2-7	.	TGTGCCAGCAGCTCCGAGGGGGGGACACCTAACTCCTACGAGCAGTACTTC	CASSSEGGTPNSYEQYF
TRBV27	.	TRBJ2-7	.	TGTGCCAGCACTGAACTTGGGGGCGGGGCCGACGAGCAGTACTTC	CASTELGGGADEQYF
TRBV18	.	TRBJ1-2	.	TGTGCCAGCTCACCTTCACAGCGTTCGGGGTATGGCTACACCTTC	CASSPSQRSGYGYTF
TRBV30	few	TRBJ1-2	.	TGTGCCTGGACGGGGGGGGGCACCCGGAGATTGTACACCTTC	CAWTGGGTRRLYTF
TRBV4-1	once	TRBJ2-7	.	TGCGCCAGCAGCCGACCCCCAGGGGAAGTATTAGGTTTCGAGCAGTACTTC	CASSRPPGEVLGFEQYF
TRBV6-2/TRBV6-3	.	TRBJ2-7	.	TGTGCCAGCAGCTCAGGGGCAGGAGACTCCTACGAGCAGTACTTC	CASSSGAGDSYEQYF
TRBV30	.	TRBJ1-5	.	TGTGCCTGGAGTCTAGCAGGGGATCAGCCCCAGCATTTT	CAWSLAGDQPQHF
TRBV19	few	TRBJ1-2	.	TGTGCCAGTAGTATACCGACAGGCGGGGCTTTGCGAGGCTACACCTTC	CASSIPTGGALRGYTF